Following are 23 T cell receptor beta chains from one sample sequenced in a study of blood T cells in healthy people across ages. A second PCR, run for roughly 7 to 11 cycles, used a sample-barcoded 5' primer plus a J-beta primer mix. One entry per CDR3 protein results from TCRdb running MiXCR on the 5' RACE reads. The table lists around 1.5 million distinct CDR3 sequences, roughly 60% of them singletons. The sequenced sample was blood. The receptors stem from a man between 18 and 35 years old in good health.

This chain links TRBV5-6 with TRBJ2-7; 12 bases match TRBD2. Germline lookup yields CDR1 SGHDT and CDR2 YYEEEE. CDR3 length: 16 amino acids. With 4 bases clipped from V and 0 bases from J, the junction kept 5 bases outside the gene matches. The CDR3 reads CASSPGTSGYSYEQYF. The CDR3 bases are TGTGCCAGCAGCCCCGGGACTAGCGGGTACTCCTACGAGCAGTACTTC.

The V call is TRBV4-1, the J call TRBJ2-5, with 11 bases aligning to TRBD2. The end of the DNA fits TRBJ2-7 better, so the J call may be wrong. This CDR3 has 16 amino acids. Germline CDR1 MGHRA, CDR2 YSYEKL. CDR3 in DNA: TGCGCCAGCAGCCGGAGTCCCGGGACTAGCGGCCACGAGCAGTACTTC. Translation: CASSRSPGTSGHEQYF.

The CDR3 DNA follows: TGTGCCAGCACCCCGGGACATGAAGGAGAAAAACTGTTTTTT. It is translated as CASTPGHEGEKLFF. This sequence joins TRBV12-3 or TRBV12-4 and TRBJ1-4, with D maybe TRBD1 (6 bases). The CDR3 is made up of 14 amino acids. V lost 7 bases and J lost 8, with 17 bases in between.

The rearrangement uses TRBV28 and TRBJ2-7; D gene unclear. The DNA end is a closer match to TRBJ2-5, so the J assignment may be wrong. The CDR3 consists of 15 residues. Germline-derived CDR1 and CDR2 are MDHEN and SYDVKM. The CDR3 DNA is TGTGCCAGCAGTTCGCCCCGGGCGTACCAAGAGACCCAGTACTTC. Amino acids: CASSSPRAYQETQYF.

This chain connects TRBV12-5 to TRBJ2-7; D may be TRBD1 or TRBD2 (5 bases each). The CDR3 consists of 14 residues. Germline V CDR1 and CDR2: LGHNT, FRNRAP. Trimming left V 6 bases short and J 2 bases short, with 14 bases between. The CDR3 bases are TGTGCTAGTGGCCTAGCAGGGTGGACCTACGAGCAGTACTTC. It yields the protein CASGLAGWTYEQYF.

The chain uses TRBV7-9 and TRBJ1-2, with TRBD1 matching over 10 bases. CDR3 length equals 14 residues. Germline V lookup: CDR1 SEHNR, CDR2 FQNEAQ (reference sequence). J lost 10 bases, V lost 7 bases, and 12 bases had no gene match. CDR3 DNA sequence: TGTGCCAGCAAGACAGGGGGCCACTTAGACCCCTACACCTTC. The encoded protein is CASKTGGHLDPYTF.

This clonotype has only one observation. The chain couples TRBV20-1 to TRBJ1-5, with TRBD1 matching over 9 bases. Trimming at V came to 0 bases and at J to 0 bases, leaving 9 bases not matched to a gene. CDR1 and CDR2 from the germline V gene are DFQATT and SNEGSKA (reference sequence). The CDR3 is made up of 18 amino acids. CDR3 DNA: TGCAGTGCTAGAGAACCGGGACAGGGATTTTATAGCAATCAGCCCCAGCATTTT. Translating gives CSAREPGQGFYSNQPQHF.

There are a few counts of this clonotype. V gene TRBV20-1 combines with J gene TRBJ2-7; the D is unclear. V dropped 0 bases and J dropped 5 bases, with 5 bases sitting between them. The CDR3 runs 11 residues. Per the germline V gene, CDR1 is DFQATT and CDR2 is SNEGSKA (reference sequence). This CDR3 reads CSARDRNEQYF. The CDR3 coding sequence is TGCAGTGCTAGAGACAGGAACGAGCAGTACTTC.

The chain carries TRBV29-1 and TRBJ2-1; D remains unclear. The V end was cut by 7 bases, the J end by 3 bases, with 16 bases between. The CDR3 contains 14 residues. Germline V lookup: CDR1 SQVTM, CDR2 ANQGSEA. The CDR3 DNA follows: TGCAGCGCCCTTAAGCGACATTTCTACAATGAGCAGTTCTTC. Translating it yields CSALKRHFYNEQFF.

This sequence joins TRBV6-1 and TRBJ1-5; 9 bases are a match to TRBD1. Unmatched junction bases numbered 9, after V lost 2 bases and J lost 7 bases. The CDR3 runs to 16 residues. CDR1 is MNHNS, CDR2 SASEGT, per germline. DNA of the CDR3: TGTGCCAGCAGTGAACGGGGACAGGGAGGTGGGCAGCCCCAGCATTTT. Translating gives CASSERGQGGGQPQHF.

The chain recombines TRBV3-1 with TRBJ2-1; D might be TRBD1 or TRBD2, each matching 5 bases. V was pared by 4 bases and J by 4 bases, with 17 bases between. This CDR3 has 16 amino acids. Germline CDR1 reads LGHDT; CDR2 reads YNNKEL (reference sequence). CDR3 loop: CASSLGRDDSYNEQFF. The DNA of the CDR3 is TGTGCCAGCAGCCTAGGACGGGACGACTCTTACAATGAGCAGTTCTTC.

This clonotype came up a few times. This rearrangement joins TRBV11-2 to TRBJ1-2; a weak D match, TRBD1 (5 bases). This CDR3 is 14 amino acids long. V was shortened by 5 bases and J by 4 bases, with 14 bases between the two germline ends. Per germline, CDR1 SGHAT and CDR2 FQNNGV. The CDR3: CASSPSGQIYGYTF. CDR3 bases: TGTGCCAGCAGCCCCTCGGGGCAGATCTATGGCTACACCTTC.

In its sample, this clonotype was seen once. The V call is TRBV5-1, the J call TRBJ2-7; TRBD1 aligns across 8 bases. CDR3 length: 15 residues. The trim removed 3 bases at V and 3 bases at J, leaving 8 bases unmatched. Germline values: CDR1 SGHRS, CDR2 YFSETQ. CDR3 bases: TGCGCCAGCAGCTCGGCGGCAGGGGGCCTCTACGAGCAGTACTTC. Protein sequence: CASSSAAGGLYEQYF. The entire variable domain, with the rest obtained from reference TRBV5-1 and TRBJ2-7, is as follows: KAGVTQTPRYLIKTRGQQVTLSCSPISGHRSVSWYQQTPGQGLQFLFEYFSETQRNKGNFPGRFSGRQFSNSRSEMNVSTLELGDSALYLCASSSAAGGLYEQYFGPGTRLTVT.

The table lists this clonotype with a few counts. The chain combines TRBV5-5 with TRBJ2-7, with TRBD2 matching 13 bases. Trimming took 4 bases from V and 3 from J; bases not matched to a gene: 13. Germline values: CDR1 SGHKS, CDR2 YYEKEE (reference sequence). The length of the CDR3 is 18 residues. CDR3 sequence: CASSAGLAGVQTHYEQYF. CDR3 bases: TGTGCCAGCAGCGCCGGACTAGCGGGAGTACAGACCCACTACGAGCAGTACTTC.

This chain links TRBV27 with TRBJ1-6, with D unresolved. The V gene's germline CDR1 is MNHEY and CDR2 SMNVEV (reference sequence). V was pared by 6 bases and J by 0 bases, with 12 bases between. CDR3 size: 16 residues. DNA of the CDR3: TGTGCCAGCAGCCGGAGGACCAGCTCCTATAATTCACCCCTCCACTTT. Translating it yields CASSRRTSSYNSPLHF.

The V and J genes are TRBV6-2 or TRBV6-3 and TRBJ1-4; D is unclear. Germline loops: CDR1 MNHEY, CDR2 SVGEGT. This CDR3 spans 14 amino acids. V lost 5 bases and J lost 7, with 14 bases in between. This CDR3 is CASSRPGSGEKLFF. The CDR3 region has the DNA TGTGCCAGCAGTCGTCCTGGAAGCGGTGAAAAACTGTTTTTT.

The genes are TRBV20-1 and TRBJ2-1, with D perhaps matching TRBD1 (5 bases). Germline assignment: CDR1 DFQATT and CDR2 SNEGSKA (reference sequence). The CDR3 spans 17 residues. Trimming took 0 bases from V and 8 from J, leaving 23 bases between them. CDR3 amino acids: CSAREQSWTLTFDEQFF. The DNA of the CDR3 is TGCAGTGCTAGAGAACAGAGTTGGACACTCACTTTCGATGAGCAGTTCTTC.

This clonotype was picked up a small number of times. The chain recombines TRBV7-2 with TRBJ1-6; 8 bases match TRBD1. This CDR3 is built from 15 residues. In germline, CDR1 is SGHTA, CDR2 FQGNSA. V dropped 5 bases and J dropped 4; count of bases not matched to a gene: 4. The CDR3 loop is CASSARTGYNSPLHF. The CDR3 nucleotides read TGTGCCAGCAGCGCCAGGACAGGGTATAATTCACCCCTCCACTTT.

This clonotype was picked up a small number of times. The V and J genes are TRBV29-1 and TRBJ2-7, with TRBD1 identical over 7 bases. V was clipped by 3 bases and J by 0 bases; unmatched bases: 5. Germline lookup yields CDR1 SQVTM and CDR2 ANQGSEA. The CDR3 has 14 residues. The CDR3 spells CSVDATGFSYEQYF. In nucleotides, the CDR3 is TGCAGCGTTGACGCGACAGGGTTCTCCTACGAGCAGTACTTC.

The chain couples TRBV7-2 to TRBJ2-5, with 11 bases identical to TRBD2. The J call may not be correct, given that the DNA end is closer to TRBJ2-7. CDR3 length: 16 amino acids. Germline V gene data show CDR1 as SGHTA and CDR2 as FQGNSA. The CDR3 spells CASSLSPTSGGREQYF. CDR3 coding DNA: TGTGCCAGCAGCCTCTCCCCTACTAGCGGGGGCCGCGAGCAGTACTTC.

This chain joins TRBV4-3 and TRBJ1-3, with no clear D. Between the trimmed V and J ends, which lost 0 bases and 2 bases, there was a span of 11 bases. The CDR3 is 16 amino acids. Germline V CDR1 and CDR2: LGHNA, YSLEER. CDR3 protein: CASSQDKGSPGNTIYF. In DNA form, the CDR3 reads TGCGCCAGCAGCCAAGATAAGGGTAGCCCTGGAAACACCATATATTTT.

This clonotype was seen a few times. The rearrangement uses TRBV13 and TRBJ2-3, with 8 bases aligning to TRBD2. V was clipped by 6 bases and J by 2 bases; unmatched bases: 7. The CDR3 totals 15 residues. The germline V gene has CDR1 PRHDT and CDR2 FYEKMQ (reference sequence). CDR3 residues: CASSLAGGDTDTQYF. Written as DNA, the CDR3 is TGTGCCAGCAGTTTGGCGGGAGGCGACACAGATACGCAGTATTTT.

The genes are TRBV3-1 and TRBJ2-1; 8 bases align to TRBD1. The CDR3 length is 14 residues. The germline V gene has CDR1 LGHDT and CDR2 YNNKEL (reference sequence). V lost 10 bases to trimming and J lost 7 bases; unmatched junction nucleotides: 12. In DNA form, the CDR3 reads TGTGCCACCACTAAGACAGGGGCGGGTAATGAGCAGTTCTTC. It codes for CATTKTGAGNEQFF.